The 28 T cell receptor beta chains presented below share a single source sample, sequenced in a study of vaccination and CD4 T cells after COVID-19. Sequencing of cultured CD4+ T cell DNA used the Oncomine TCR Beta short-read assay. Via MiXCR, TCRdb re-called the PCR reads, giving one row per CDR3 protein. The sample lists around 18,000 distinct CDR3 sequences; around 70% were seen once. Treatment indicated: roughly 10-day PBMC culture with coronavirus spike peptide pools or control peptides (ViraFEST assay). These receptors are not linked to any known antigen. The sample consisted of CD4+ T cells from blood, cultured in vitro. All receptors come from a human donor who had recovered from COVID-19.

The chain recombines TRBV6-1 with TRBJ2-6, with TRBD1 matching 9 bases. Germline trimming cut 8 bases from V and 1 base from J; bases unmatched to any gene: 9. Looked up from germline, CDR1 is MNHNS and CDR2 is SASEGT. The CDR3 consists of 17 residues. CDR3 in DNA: TGTGCCAGCCGGACAGGGGCAAGGTTTTCTGGGGCCAACGTCCTGACTTTC. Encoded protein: CASRTGARFSGANVLTF.

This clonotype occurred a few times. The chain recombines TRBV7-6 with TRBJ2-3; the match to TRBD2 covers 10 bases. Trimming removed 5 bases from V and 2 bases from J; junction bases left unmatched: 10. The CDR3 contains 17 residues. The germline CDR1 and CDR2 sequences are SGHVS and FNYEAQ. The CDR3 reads CASSPRLSGRATDTQYF. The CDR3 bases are TGTGCCAGCAGCCCACGACTAAGCGGGAGGGCCACAGATACGCAGTATTTT.

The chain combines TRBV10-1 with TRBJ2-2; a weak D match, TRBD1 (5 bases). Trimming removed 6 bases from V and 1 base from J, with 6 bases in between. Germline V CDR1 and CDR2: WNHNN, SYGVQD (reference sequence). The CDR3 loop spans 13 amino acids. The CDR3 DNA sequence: TGCGCCAGCAGACAGGTGAACACCGGGGAGCTGTTTTTT. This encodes CASRQVNTGELFF.

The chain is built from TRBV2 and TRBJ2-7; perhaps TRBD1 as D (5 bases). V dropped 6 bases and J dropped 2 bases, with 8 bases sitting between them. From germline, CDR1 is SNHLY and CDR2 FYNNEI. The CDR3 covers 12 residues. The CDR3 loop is CASRAGPYEQYF. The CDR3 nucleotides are TGTGCCAGCAGGGCAGGGCCCTACGAGCAGTACTTC.

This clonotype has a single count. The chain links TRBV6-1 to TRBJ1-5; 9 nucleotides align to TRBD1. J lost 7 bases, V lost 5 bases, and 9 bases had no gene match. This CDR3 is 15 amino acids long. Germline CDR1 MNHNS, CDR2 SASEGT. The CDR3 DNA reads TGTGCCAGCAGTCTCTACAGGGGGCCCGGGCAGCCCCAGCATTTT. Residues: CASSLYRGPGQPQHF.

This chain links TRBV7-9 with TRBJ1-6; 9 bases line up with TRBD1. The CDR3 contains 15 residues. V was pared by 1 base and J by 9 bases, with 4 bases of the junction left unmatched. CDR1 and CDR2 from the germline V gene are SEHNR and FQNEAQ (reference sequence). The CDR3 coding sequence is TGTGCCAGCAGCTTAGGGACAGGGGCTGGTTCACCCCTCCACTTT. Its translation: CASSLGTGAGSPLHF.

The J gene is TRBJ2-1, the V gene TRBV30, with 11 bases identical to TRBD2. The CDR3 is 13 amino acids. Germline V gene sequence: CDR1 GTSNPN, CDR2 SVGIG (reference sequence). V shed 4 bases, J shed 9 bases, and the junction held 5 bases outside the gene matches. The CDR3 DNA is TGTGCCTGGATACTAGCGGGAGCCGGTGAGCAGTTCTTC. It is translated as CAWILAGAGEQFF.

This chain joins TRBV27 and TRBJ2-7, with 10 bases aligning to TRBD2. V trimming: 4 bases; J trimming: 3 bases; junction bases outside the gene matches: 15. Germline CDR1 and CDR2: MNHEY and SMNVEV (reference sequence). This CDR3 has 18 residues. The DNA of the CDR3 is TGTGCCAGCAGTTCCCTAATCACGCTAGCGGGGGATTTCTACGAGCAGTACTTC. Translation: CASSSLITLAGDFYEQYF.

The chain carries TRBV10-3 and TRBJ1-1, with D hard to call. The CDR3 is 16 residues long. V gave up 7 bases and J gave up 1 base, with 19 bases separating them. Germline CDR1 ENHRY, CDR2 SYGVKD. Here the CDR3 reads CAITRTEGVGNTEAFF. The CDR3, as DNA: TGTGCCATCACCAGGACCGAGGGCGTCGGGAACACTGAAGCTTTCTTT.

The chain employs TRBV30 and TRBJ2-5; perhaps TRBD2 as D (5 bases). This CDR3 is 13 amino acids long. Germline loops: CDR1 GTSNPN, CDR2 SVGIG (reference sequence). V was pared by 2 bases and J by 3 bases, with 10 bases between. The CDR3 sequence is CAWSIGVEETQYF. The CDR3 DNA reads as TGTGCCTGGAGTATCGGGGTCGAAGAGACCCAGTACTTC.

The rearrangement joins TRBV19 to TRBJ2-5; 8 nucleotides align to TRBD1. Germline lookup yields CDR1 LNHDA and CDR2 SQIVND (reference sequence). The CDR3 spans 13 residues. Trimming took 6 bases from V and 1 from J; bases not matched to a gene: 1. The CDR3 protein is CASRGQAQETQYF. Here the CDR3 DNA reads TGTGCCAGTAGGGGACAGGCCCAAGAGACCCAGTACTTC.

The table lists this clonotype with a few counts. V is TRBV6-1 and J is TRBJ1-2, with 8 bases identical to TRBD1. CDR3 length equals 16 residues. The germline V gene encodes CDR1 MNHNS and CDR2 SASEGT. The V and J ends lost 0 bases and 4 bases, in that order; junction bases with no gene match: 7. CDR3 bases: TGTGCCAGCAGTGAAGCGTCAGGGGGCGCCGGCTATGGCTACACCTTC. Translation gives CASSEASGGAGYGYTF.

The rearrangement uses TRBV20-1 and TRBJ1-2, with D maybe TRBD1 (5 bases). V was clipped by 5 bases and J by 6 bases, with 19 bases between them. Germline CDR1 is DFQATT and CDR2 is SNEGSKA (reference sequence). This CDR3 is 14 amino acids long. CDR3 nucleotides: TGCAGTGCTCACCGGGGACCCCCCCTGGATGGCTACACCTTC. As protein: CSAHRGPPLDGYTF.

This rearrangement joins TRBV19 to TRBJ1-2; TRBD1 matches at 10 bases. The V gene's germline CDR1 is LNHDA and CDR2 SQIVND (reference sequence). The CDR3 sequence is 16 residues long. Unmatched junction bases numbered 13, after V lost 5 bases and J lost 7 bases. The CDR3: CASSPSGDRGWGGYTF. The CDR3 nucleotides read TGTGCCAGTAGTCCCTCGGGGGACAGGGGTTGGGGTGGCTACACCTTC.

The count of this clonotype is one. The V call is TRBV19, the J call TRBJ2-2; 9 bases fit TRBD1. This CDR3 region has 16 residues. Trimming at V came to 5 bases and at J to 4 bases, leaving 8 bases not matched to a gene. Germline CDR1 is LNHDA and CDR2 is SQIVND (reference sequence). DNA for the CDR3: TGTGCCAGTAGTCGAAGGACAGGGGAAGGCACCGGGGAGCTGTTTTTT. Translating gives CASSRRTGEGTGELFF.

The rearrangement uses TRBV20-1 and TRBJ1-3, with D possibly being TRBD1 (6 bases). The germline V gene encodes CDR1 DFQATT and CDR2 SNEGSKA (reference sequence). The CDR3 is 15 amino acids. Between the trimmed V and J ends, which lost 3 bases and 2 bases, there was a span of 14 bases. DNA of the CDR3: TGCAGTGCTAGTCCCCAGGGGAGGGCTGGAAACACCATATATTTT. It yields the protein CSASPQGRAGNTIYF.

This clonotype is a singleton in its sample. The chain's CDR3 is CAWGRDRPLGYTF. The DNA for the CDR3 is TGTGCCTGGGGGCGCGACCGACCACTTGGCTACACCTTC. The chain recombines TRBV30 with TRBJ1-2; the D is unclear. CDR1 GTSNPN and CDR2 SVGIG come from the germline V gene (reference sequence). This CDR3 has 13 amino acids. V shed 5 bases and J shed 7 bases, with 17 bases lying between them.

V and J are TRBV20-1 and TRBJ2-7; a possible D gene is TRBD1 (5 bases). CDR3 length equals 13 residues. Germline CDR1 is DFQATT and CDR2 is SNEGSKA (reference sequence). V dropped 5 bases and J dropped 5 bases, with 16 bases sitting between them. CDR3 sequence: CSAPPGHQHEQYF. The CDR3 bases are TGCAGTGCTCCTCCCGGACACCAACACGAGCAGTACTTC.

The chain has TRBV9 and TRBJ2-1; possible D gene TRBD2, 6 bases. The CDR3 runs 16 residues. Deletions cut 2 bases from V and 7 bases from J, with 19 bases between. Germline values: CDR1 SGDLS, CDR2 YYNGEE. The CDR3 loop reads CASSVGRSGRWNEQFF. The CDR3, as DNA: TGTGCCAGCAGCGTTGGGAGGTCGGGCCGGTGGAATGAGCAGTTCTTC.

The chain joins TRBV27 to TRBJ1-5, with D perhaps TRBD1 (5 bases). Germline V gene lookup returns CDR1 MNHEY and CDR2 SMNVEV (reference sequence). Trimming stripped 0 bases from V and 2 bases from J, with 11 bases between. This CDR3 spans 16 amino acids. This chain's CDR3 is CASSLSRGGRNQPQHF. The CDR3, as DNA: TGTGCCAGCAGTTTATCACGGGGCGGGCGCAATCAGCCCCAGCATTTT.

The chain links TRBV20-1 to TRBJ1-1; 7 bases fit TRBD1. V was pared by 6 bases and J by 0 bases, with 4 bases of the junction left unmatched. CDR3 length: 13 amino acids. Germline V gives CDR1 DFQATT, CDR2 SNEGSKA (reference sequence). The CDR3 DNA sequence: TGCAGTGCAAGACAGGGCATGAACACTGAAGCTTTCTTT. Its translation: CSARQGMNTEAFF.

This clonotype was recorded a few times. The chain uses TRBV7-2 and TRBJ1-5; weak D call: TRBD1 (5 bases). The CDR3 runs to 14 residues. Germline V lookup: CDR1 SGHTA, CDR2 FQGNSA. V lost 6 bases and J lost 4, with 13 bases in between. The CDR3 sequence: CASSNWGTNQPQHF. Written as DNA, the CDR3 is TGTGCCAGCAGTAACTGGGGGACGAATCAGCCCCAGCATTTT.

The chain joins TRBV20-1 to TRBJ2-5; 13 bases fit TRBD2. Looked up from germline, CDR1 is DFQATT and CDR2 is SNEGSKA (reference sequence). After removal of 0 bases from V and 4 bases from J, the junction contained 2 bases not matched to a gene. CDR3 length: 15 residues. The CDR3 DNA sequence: TGCAGTGCTAGAGATCGGACTAGCGGGAGAGAGACCCAGTACTTC. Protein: CSARDRTSGRETQYF.

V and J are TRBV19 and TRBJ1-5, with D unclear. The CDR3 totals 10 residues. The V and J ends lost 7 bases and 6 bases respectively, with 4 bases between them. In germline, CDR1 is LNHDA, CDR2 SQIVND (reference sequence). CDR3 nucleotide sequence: TGTGCCAGTAACCGTCAGCCCCAGCATTTT. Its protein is CASNRQPQHF.

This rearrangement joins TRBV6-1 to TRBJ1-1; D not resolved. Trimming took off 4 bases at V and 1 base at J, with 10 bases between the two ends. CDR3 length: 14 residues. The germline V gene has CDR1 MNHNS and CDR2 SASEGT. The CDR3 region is CASSGRLKNTEAFF. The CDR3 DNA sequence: TGTGCCAGCAGTGGCCGACTAAAGAACACTGAAGCTTTCTTT.

The CDR3 protein is CASKGTVNTEAFF. CDR3 in DNA: TGTGCCAGCAAAGGGACGGTGAACACTGAAGCTTTCTTT. V is TRBV2 and J is TRBJ1-1; maybe TRBD1 (5 bases). The CDR3 extends over 13 amino acids. The germline V gene encodes CDR1 SNHLY and CDR2 FYNNEI. Trimming pared 7 bases from V and 0 bases from J, leaving 9 bases between.

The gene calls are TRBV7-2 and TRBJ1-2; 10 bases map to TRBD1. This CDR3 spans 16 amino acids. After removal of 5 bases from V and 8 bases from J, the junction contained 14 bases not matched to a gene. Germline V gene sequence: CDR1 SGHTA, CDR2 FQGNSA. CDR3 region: CASSAGQGDSYSGYTF. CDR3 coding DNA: TGTGCCAGCAGCGCCGGACAGGGGGATTCTTACTCCGGCTACACCTTC.

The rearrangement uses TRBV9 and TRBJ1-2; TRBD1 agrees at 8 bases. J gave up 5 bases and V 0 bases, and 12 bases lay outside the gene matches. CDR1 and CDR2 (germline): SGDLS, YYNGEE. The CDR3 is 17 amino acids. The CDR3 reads CASSVGDWRQGPYGYTF. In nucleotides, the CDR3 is TGTGCCAGCAGCGTAGGGGACTGGAGACAGGGGCCTTATGGCTACACCTTC.